This T cell receptor (beta chain) was sequenced during a study of blood T cell repertoires in COVID-19. Libraries were prepared by immunoSEQ multiplex PCR; TCRdb keeps only in-frame clonotypes and omits some of them. In the table there are roughly 150,000 clones, 75% to 80% of which are singletons. This clone was seen just once. V was pared by 5 bases and J by 0 bases, with 7 bases of the junction left unmatched. In germline, CDR1 is SEHNR, CDR2 FQNEAQ (reference sequence). This CDR3 is 16 amino acids long. The receptor was isolated from an elderly woman with acute or convalescent COVID-19. The sample was peripheral blood. V gene TRBV7-9 combines with J gene TRBJ1-3; 7 bases line up with TRBD1. Written as DNA, the CDR3 is TGTGCCAGCAGCCGGGGACAGTTCTTCTCTGGAAACACCATATATTTT. This codes for CASSRGQFFSGNTIYF.